A single sample is the source of the 20 T cell receptor beta chains below, sequenced in a study of cytomegalovirus exposure and HLA in healthy donors. A multiplex PCR was run with 60 Vbeta primers and 13 Jbeta primers. Sequencing was performed with immunoSEQ multiplex PCR; in TCRdb, only in-frame clones are kept and a portion is missing. Here the sample spans fewer than 200,000 clones, roughly 74% being singletons. The sample consisted of PBMCs. All receptors derive from a female donor in good health and CMV-seronegative.

The chain recombines TRBV6-5 with TRBJ2-5; 11 bases fit TRBD1. The J call is uncertain, as TRBJ2-7 better fits the DNA end. Germline V gene data show CDR1 as MNHEY and CDR2 as SVGAGI. CDR3 length: 13 residues. CDR3 loop: CATGTGGSYEQYF. In DNA, the CDR3 is TGTGCCACCGGGACAGGGGGCTCCTACGAGCAGTACTTC.

The DNA of the CDR3 is TGTGCCAGCAGCCCGGGGGGGGTTGGGCTTGAGCAGTTCTTC. Its translation: CASSPGGVGLEQFF. This rearrangement joins TRBV5-4 to TRBJ2-1, with 8 bases aligning to TRBD2. J was trimmed by 9 bases and V by 4 bases; bases with no gene match: 9. This CDR3 has 14 residues. CDR1 and CDR2 from the germline V gene are SGHNT and YYREEE (reference sequence).

The chain joins TRBV5-6 to TRBJ1-1; D is uncertain. The CDR3 has 13 amino acids. Trimming pared 2 bases from V and 0 bases from J, leaving 5 bases between. Looked up from germline, CDR1 is SGHDT and CDR2 is YYEEEE. As DNA, the CDR3 is TGTGCCAGCAGCTTTGTAATGAACACTGAAGCTTTCTTT. Its translation: CASSFVMNTEAFF.

The chain joins TRBV6-5 to TRBJ2-7, with 10 bases fitting TRBD1. V lost 2 bases, J lost 3 bases, and 7 bases stayed unmatched. CDR1 is MNHEY, CDR2 SVGAGI, per germline. The CDR3 has 16 amino acids. As DNA, the CDR3 is TGTGCCAGCAGTTACGCGACCGGGGACAGGGGCTACGAGCAGTACTTC. Its translation is CASSYATGDRGYEQYF.

The V and J genes are TRBV6-1 and TRBJ1-1; D perhaps matches TRBD1 (6 bases). Germline V gene data show CDR1 as MNHNS and CDR2 as SASEGT. Between the trimmed V and J ends, which lost 4 bases and 1 base, there was a span of 16 bases. The CDR3 has 16 residues. CDR3 region: CASSGKGVQANTEAFF. CDR3 DNA sequence: TGTGCCAGCAGTGGAAAGGGGGTCCAGGCGAACACTGAAGCTTTCTTT.

This sequence joins TRBV6-1 and TRBJ1-1; D call uncertain. This CDR3 has 10 amino acids. With 3 bases removed from V and 11 bases from J, the gap between germline ends came to 7 bases. Germline lookup yields CDR1 MNHNS and CDR2 SASEGT. CDR3 DNA sequence: TGTGCCAGCAGTGACCCTTTTGCTTTCTTT. This translates into CASSDPFAFF.

The genes are TRBV28 and TRBJ2-5, with 10 bases aligning to TRBD1. CDR1 MDHEN and CDR2 SYDVKM come from the germline V gene. The CDR3 runs to 15 residues. After removal of 5 bases from V and 5 bases from J, the junction contained 8 bases not matched to a gene. CDR3 bases: TGTGCCAGCAGTCTCCGACAGGGGGCAAGGGAGACCCAGTACTTC. This gives the protein CASSLRQGARETQYF.

The chain recombines TRBV15 with TRBJ1-5, with 7 bases fitting TRBD1. V trimming: 2 bases; J trimming: 0 bases; junction bases outside the gene matches: 1. The CDR3 consists of 15 residues. The germline CDR1 and CDR2 sequences are LNHNV and YYDKDF (reference sequence). Here the CDR3 reads CATSRRDSSNQPQHF. CDR3 sequence (DNA): TGTGCCACCAGCAGAAGGGACAGTAGCAATCAGCCCCAGCATTTT. Full variable domain (missing parts from reference TRBV15 and TRBJ1-5): DAMVIQNPRYQVTQFGKPVTLSCSQTLNHNVMYWYQQKSSQAPKLLFHYYDKDFNNEADTPDNFQSRRPNTSFCFLDIRSPGLGDTAMYLCATSRRDSSNQPQHFGDGTRLSIL.

A few counts support this clone. The V and J genes are TRBV28 and TRBJ1-4, with D possibly matching TRBD1 (5 bases). V lost 4 bases and J lost 8, with 23 bases in between. The CDR3 contains 17 residues. Germline V gene lookup returns CDR1 MDHEN and CDR2 SYDVKM. Here the CDR3 reads CASSSIRGYGEKEKLFF. DNA of the CDR3: TGTGCCAGCAGTTCCATTAGGGGCTACGGAGAGAAGGAAAAACTGTTTTTT. Full variable domain (rest looked up from reference TRBV28 and TRBJ1-4): DVKVTQSSRYLVKRTGEKVFLECVQDMDHENMFWYRQDPGLGLRLIYFSYDVKMKEKGDIPEGYSVSREKKERFSLILESASTNQTSMYLCASSSIRGYGEKEKLFFGSGTQLSVL.

This chain uses TRBV6-1 with TRBJ1-2; D is possibly TRBD1 (5 bases). This CDR3 has 14 amino acids. V was trimmed by 4 bases and J by 4 bases, leaving 13 bases between them. CDR1 MNHNS and CDR2 SASEGT come from the germline V gene. CDR3 sequence reads: CASSVGGKVYGYTF. CDR3 nucleotides: TGTGCCAGCAGTGTCGGGGGGAAGGTCTATGGCTACACCTTC.

For the CDR3, the DNA is TGTGCCAGCAGTGGCCGGGGGGCGTCATCTGGGGCCAACGTCCTGACTTTC. This translates into CASSGRGASSGANVLTF. V and J are TRBV2 and TRBJ2-6, with D perhaps TRBD2 (7 bases). The CDR3 runs 17 residues. The V end was cut by 4 bases, the J end by 1 base, with 14 bases between. Germline loops: CDR1 SNHLY, CDR2 FYNNEI.

The J gene is TRBJ2-1, the V gene TRBV6-6; 11 bases map to TRBD2. The V and J ends lost 5 bases and 0 bases, in that order; junction bases with no gene match: 3. The length of the CDR3 is 16 residues. Germline V gene sequence: CDR1 MNHNY, CDR2 SVGAGI (reference sequence). CDR3 residues: CASSKTSGSSYNEQFF. As DNA, the CDR3 is TGTGCCAGCAGTAAAACTAGCGGGAGCTCCTACAATGAGCAGTTCTTC.

This clone was counted between two and nine times. This chain joins TRBV30 and TRBJ2-7; 8 positions agree with TRBD1. The V gene end was trimmed by 3 bases and the J gene end by 9 bases; junction bases not matched to a gene: 7. Germline V lookup: CDR1 GTSNPN, CDR2 SVGIG (reference sequence). CDR3 length equals 12 residues. The CDR3 loop reads CAWSGQGPRQYF. CDR3 in DNA: TGTGCCTGGAGCGGACAGGGTCCAAGGCAGTACTTC.

V and J are TRBV6-6 and TRBJ2-5; no firm D call. The J call is in doubt because the DNA end fits TRBJ2-7 better. The CDR3 runs 12 residues. Germline V gives CDR1 MNHNY, CDR2 SVGAGI (reference sequence). CDR3 sequence reads: CASSRPGYEQYF. CDR3 bases: TGTGCCAGCAGCCGGCCAGGATACGAGCAGTACTTC.

The rearrangement joins TRBV5-5 to TRBJ1-2; TRBD1 aligns across 8 bases. The V and J ends lost 2 bases and 6 bases, in that order; junction bases with no gene match: 3. Germline-derived CDR1 and CDR2 are SGHKS and YYEKEE (reference sequence). The CDR3 totals 13 residues. The CDR3 here is CASSFSQGDGYTF. CDR3 DNA sequence: TGTGCCAGCAGCTTCTCACAGGGGGATGGCTACACCTTC.

The chain has TRBV7-9 and TRBJ2-5, with 9 bases that match TRBD2. V trimming: 3 bases; J trimming: 4 bases; junction bases outside the gene matches: 6. Looked up from germline, CDR1 is SEHNR and CDR2 is FQNEAQ (reference sequence). This CDR3 has 15 residues. As DNA, the CDR3 is TGTGCCAGCAGCTTTTGGCGGGAGGGAGGAGAGACCCAGTACTTC. It translates to CASSFWREGGETQYF.

This clone was observed a handful of times. The chain carries TRBV11-2 and TRBJ2-3, with D maybe TRBD1 (6 bases). The CDR3 consists of 16 residues. CDR1 and CDR2 (germline): SGHAT, FQNNGV. V shed 5 bases and J shed 0 bases, with 15 bases lying between them. The CDR3 nucleotides read TGTGCCAGCAGCCCCTGGGTAGGGGGTAGCACAGATACGCAGTATTTT. Its protein product is CASSPWVGGSTDTQYF.

This sequence joins TRBV7-8 and TRBJ2-5; 7 nucleotides agree with TRBD2. The J call may be in error: the DNA end matches TRBJ2-7 better. CDR1 is SGHVS and CDR2 is FQNEAQ in the germline V gene. The CDR3 contains 13 residues. In nucleotides, the CDR3 is TGTGCCAGCAGCTTAGGGACTAGGCTCGAGCAGTACTTC. This translates into CASSLGTRLEQYF.

This clone was seen only once. V is TRBV11-3 and J is TRBJ1-1, with no clear D. The germline CDR1 and CDR2 sequences are SGHNT and YENEEA. Trimming removed 2 bases from V and 1 base from J, with 5 bases in between. This CDR3 spans 13 amino acids. CDR3 nucleotides: TGTGCCAGCAGCTTAAGCCAGAACACTGAAGCTTTCTTT. Translation gives CASSLSQNTEAFF. Full variable domain (outside the CDR3, taken from reference TRBV11-3 and TRBJ1-1): EAGVVQSPRYKIIEKKQPVAFWCNPISGHNTLYWYLQNLGQGPELLIRYENEEAVDDSQLPKDRFSAERLKGVDSTLKIQPAELGDSAVYLCASSLSQNTEAFFGQGTRLTVV.

V is TRBV2 and J is TRBJ2-3; TRBD2 matches at 9 bases. CDR1 and CDR2 from the germline V gene are SNHLY and FYNNEI. This CDR3 region has 13 residues. V lost 10 bases to trimming and J lost 2 bases; unmatched junction nucleotides: 4. CDR3 sequence (DNA): TGTGCCAATAGCGGGGGATACACAGATACGCAGTATTTT. Its translation is CANSGGYTDTQYF.